This T cell receptor beta chain originates from a study of blood T cell repertoires in COVID-19. Followed over time, Seattle patients had been enrolled while infection was active. Sequencing was performed with immunoSEQ multiplex PCR; in TCRdb, only in-frame clones are kept and a portion is missing. The sample lists some 120,000 clones; over 75% were seen once. The CDR3 is 16 residues long. Germline CDR1 reads WNHNN; CDR2 reads SYGVQD (reference sequence). Trimming shortened V by 4 bases and J by 0 bases, and 16 bases separated the two germline ends. The receptor's source is a man between 25 and 39 years old with COVID-19, enrolled during active disease. Sequenced sample: peripheral blood. This chain connects TRBV10-1 to TRBJ2-7; D is unclear. The CDR3 loop is CASSGVHPRSSYEQYF. Written as DNA, the CDR3 is TGCGCCAGCAGTGGGGTCCACCCGAGGAGCTCCTACGAGCAGTACTTC.